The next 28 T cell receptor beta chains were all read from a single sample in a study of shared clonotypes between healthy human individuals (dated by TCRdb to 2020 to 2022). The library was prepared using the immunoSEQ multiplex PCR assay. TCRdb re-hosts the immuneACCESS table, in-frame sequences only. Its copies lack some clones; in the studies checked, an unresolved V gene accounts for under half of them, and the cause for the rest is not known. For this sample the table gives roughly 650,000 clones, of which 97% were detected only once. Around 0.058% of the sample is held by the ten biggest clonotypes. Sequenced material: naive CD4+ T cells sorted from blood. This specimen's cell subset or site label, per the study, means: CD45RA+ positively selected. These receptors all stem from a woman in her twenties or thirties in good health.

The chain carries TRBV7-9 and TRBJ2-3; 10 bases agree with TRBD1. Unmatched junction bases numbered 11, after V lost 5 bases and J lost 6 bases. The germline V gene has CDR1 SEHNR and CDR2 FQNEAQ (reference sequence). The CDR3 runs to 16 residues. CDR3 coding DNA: TGTGCCAGCAGCCCGGACAGGGGGGTCAAGTCGGATACGCAGTATTTT. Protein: CASSPDRGVKSDTQYF.

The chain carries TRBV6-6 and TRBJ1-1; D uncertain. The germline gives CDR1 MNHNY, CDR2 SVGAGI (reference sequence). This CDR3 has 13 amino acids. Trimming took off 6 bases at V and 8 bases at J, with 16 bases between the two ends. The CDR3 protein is CASRLELSGEAFF. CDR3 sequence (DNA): TGTGCCAGCAGGCTAGAATTGTCGGGGGAAGCTTTCTTT.

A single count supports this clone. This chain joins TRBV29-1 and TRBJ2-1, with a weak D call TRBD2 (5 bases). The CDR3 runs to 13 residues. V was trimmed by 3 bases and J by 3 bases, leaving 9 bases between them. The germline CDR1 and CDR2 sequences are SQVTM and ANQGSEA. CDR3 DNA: TGCAGCGTTGAGAGGAGGTTCTACAATGAGCAGTTCTTC. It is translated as CSVERRFYNEQFF.

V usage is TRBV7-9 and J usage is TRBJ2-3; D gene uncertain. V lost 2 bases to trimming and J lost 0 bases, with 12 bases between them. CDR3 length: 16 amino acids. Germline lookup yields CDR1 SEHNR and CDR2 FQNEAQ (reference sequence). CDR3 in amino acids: CASSLIPVTSTDTQYF. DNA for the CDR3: TGTGCCAGCAGCTTAATACCCGTTACTAGCACAGATACGCAGTATTTT.

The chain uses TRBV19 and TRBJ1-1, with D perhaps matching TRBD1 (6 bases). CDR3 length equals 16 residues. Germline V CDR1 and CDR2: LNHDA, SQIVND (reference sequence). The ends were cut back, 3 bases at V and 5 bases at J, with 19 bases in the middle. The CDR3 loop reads CASSIVAGVKKTEAFF. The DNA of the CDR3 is TGTGCCAGTAGTATTGTAGCAGGGGTGAAGAAAACTGAAGCTTTCTTT.

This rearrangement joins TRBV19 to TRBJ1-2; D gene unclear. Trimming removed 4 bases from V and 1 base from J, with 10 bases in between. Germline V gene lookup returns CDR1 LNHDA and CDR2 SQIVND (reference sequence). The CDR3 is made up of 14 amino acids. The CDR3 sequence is CASSTPGDNYGYTF. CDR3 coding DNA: TGTGCCAGTAGTACCCCCGGTGATAACTATGGCTACACCTTC.

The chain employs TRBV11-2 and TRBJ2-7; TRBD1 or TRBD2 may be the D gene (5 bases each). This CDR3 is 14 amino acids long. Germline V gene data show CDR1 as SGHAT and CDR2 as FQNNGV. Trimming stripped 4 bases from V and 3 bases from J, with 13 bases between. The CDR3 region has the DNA TGTGCCAGCAGCTCAAGGGACCGCGGCTACGAGCAGTACTTC. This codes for CASSSRDRGYEQYF. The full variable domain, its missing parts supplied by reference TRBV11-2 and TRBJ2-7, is EAGVAQSPRYKIIEKRQSVAFWCNPISGHATLYWYQQILGQGPKLLIQFQNNGVVDDSQLPKDRFSAERLKGVDSTLKIQPAKLEDSAVYLCASSSRDRGYEQYFGPGTRLTVT.

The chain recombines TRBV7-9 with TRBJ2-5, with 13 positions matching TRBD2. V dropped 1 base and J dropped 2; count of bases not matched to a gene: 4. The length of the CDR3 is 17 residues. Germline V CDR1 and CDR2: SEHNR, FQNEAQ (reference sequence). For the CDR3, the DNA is TGTGCCAGCAGCTTAGGGGGACTAGCGGGACCTCAAGAGACCCAGTACTTC. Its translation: CASSLGGLAGPQETQYF.

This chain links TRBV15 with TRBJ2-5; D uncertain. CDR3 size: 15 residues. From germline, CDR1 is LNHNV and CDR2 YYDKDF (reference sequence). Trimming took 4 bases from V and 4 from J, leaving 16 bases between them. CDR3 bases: TGTGCCACCAGCAACCAGCTAGGAGAAATAGAGACCCAGTACTTC. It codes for CATSNQLGEIETQYF.

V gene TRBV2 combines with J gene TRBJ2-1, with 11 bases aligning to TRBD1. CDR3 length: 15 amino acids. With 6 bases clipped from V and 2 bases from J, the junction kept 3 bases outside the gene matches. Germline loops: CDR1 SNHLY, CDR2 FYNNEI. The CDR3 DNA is TGTGCCAGCAGACTGGACAGGGGGCCCTACAATGAGCAGTTCTTC. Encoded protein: CASRLDRGPYNEQFF.

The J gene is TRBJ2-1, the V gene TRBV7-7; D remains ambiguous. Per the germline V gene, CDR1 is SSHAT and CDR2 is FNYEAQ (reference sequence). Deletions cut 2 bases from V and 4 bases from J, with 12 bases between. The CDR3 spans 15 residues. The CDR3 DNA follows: TGTGCCAGCAGCTTACCAGGCAAAGGATACAATGAGCAGTTCTTC. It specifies CASSLPGKGYNEQFF.

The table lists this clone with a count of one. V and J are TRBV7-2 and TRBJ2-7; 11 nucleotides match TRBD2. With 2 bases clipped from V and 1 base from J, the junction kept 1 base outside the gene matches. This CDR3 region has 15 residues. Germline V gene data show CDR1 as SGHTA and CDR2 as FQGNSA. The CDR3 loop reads CASSLLAGGSYEQYF. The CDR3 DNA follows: TGTGCCAGCAGCTTACTAGCGGGAGGATCCTACGAGCAGTACTTC.

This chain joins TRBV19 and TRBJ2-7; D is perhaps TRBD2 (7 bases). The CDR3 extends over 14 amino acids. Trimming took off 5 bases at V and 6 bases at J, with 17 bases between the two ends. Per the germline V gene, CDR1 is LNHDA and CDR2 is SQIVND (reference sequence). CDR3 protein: CASSPRRGRPEQYF. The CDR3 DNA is TGTGCCAGTAGTCCTCGGCGGGGGCGCCCCGAGCAGTACTTC.

CDR3 loop: CASSFRATSPSTSGRGLETQYF. The CDR3 nucleotides are TGTGCCAGCAGTTTCAGGGCGACTTCTCCGTCGACTAGCGGGAGAGGTTTGGAGACCCAGTACTTC. The V and J genes are TRBV27 and TRBJ2-5, with TRBD2 matching 12 bases. The CDR3 covers 22 residues. Germline V gene lookup returns CDR1 MNHEY and CDR2 SMNVEV (reference sequence). J gave up 5 bases and V 3 bases, and 25 bases lay outside the gene matches.

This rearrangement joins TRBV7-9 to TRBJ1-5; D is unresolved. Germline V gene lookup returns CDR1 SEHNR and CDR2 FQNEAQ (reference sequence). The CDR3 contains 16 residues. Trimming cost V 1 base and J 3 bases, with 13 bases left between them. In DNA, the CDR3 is TGTGCCAGCAGCTTAGGGTCGGCCGGGAACAATCAGCCCCAGCATTTT. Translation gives CASSLGSAGNNQPQHF.

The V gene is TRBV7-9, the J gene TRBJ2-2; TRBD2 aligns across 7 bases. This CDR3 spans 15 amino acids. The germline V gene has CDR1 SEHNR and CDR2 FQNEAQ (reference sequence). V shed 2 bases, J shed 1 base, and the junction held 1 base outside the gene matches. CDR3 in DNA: TGTGCCAGCAGCTTACTAGCGGAGAACACCGGGGAGCTGTTTTTT. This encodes CASSLLAENTGELFF.

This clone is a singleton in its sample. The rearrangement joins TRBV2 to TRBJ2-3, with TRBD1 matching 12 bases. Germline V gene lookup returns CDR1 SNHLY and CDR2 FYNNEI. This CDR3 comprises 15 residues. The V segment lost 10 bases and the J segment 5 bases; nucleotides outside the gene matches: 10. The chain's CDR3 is CATSRDRGLRDTQYF. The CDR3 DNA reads TGTGCCACCTCCCGGGACAGGGGGCTGAGAGATACGCAGTATTTT.

Here the CDR3 DNA reads TGCGCCAGCAGCCAATCCGGGACAGGGAACCAGCCCCAGCATTTT. The encoded protein is CASSQSGTGNQPQHF. J is TRBJ1-5 and V is TRBV5-1, with 9 bases identical to TRBD1. The germline V gene encodes CDR1 SGHRS and CDR2 YFSETQ. The CDR3 totals 15 residues. With V trimmed by 4 bases and J by 7 bases, 9 bases remained unmatched.

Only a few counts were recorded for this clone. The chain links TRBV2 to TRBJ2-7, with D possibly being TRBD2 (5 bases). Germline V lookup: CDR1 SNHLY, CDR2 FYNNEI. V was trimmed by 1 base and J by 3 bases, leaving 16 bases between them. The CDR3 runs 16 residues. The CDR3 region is CASSEGPRGGRYEQYF. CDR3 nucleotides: TGTGCCAGCAGTGAAGGACCCCGCGGAGGCCGCTACGAGCAGTACTTC.

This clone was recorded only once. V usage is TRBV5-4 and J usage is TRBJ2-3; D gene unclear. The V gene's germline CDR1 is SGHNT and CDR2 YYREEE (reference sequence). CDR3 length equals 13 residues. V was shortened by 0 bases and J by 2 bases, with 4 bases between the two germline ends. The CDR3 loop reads CASSLADTDTQYF. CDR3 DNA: TGTGCCAGCAGCTTGGCAGACACAGATACGCAGTATTTT.

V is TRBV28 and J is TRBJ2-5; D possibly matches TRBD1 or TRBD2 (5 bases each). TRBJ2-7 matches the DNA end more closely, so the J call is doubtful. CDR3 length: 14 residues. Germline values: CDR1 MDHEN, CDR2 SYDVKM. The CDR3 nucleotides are TGTGCCAGCAGTTTAGGGGACCGGTCCTACGAGCAGTACTTC. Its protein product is CASSLGDRSYEQYF.

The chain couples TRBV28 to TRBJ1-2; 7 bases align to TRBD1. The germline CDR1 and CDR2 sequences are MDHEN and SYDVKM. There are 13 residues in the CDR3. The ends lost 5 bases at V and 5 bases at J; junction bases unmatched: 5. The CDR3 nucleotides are TGTGCCAGCAGTGGGACAGCCTCATATGGCTACACCTTC. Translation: CASSGTASYGYTF.

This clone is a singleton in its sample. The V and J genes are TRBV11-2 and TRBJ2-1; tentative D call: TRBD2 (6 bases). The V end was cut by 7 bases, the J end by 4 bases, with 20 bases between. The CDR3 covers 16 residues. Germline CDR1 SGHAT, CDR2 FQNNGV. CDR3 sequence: CASTKRELAVYNEQFF. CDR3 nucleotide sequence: TGTGCCAGCACCAAGAGAGAACTAGCAGTATACAATGAGCAGTTCTTC.

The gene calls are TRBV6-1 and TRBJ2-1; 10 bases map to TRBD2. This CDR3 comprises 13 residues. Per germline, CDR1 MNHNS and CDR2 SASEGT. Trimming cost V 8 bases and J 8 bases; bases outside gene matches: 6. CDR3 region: CASGTSGIYEQFF. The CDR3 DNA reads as TGTGCCAGCGGTACTAGCGGGATCTATGAGCAGTTCTTC.

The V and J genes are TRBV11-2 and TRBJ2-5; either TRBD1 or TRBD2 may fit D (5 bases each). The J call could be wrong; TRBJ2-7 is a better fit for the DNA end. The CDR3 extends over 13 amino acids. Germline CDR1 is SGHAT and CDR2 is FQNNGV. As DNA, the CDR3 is TGTGCCAGCAGTACTTGGGGGTACTACGAGCAGTACTTC. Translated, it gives CASSTWGYYEQYF.

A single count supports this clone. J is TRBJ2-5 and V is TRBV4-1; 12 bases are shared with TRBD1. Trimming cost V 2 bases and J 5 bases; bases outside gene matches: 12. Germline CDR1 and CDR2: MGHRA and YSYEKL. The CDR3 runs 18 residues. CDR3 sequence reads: CASSQSPPGQGAGETQYF. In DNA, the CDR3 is TGCGCCAGCAGCCAAAGCCCCCCGGGACAGGGGGCCGGGGAGACCCAGTACTTC.

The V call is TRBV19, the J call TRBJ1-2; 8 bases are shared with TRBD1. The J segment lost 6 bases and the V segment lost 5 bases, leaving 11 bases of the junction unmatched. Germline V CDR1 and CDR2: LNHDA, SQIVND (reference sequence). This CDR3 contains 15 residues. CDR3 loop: CASSQGGQGTHGYTF. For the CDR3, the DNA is TGTGCCAGTAGTCAAGGAGGACAGGGAACCCATGGCTACACCTTC.

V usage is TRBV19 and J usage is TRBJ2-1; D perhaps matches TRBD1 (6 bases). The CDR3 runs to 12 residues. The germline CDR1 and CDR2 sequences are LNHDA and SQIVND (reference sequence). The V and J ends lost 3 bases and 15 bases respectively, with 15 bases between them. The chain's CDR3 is CASSMIDRQSFF. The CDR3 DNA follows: TGTGCCAGTAGTATGATTGACAGGCAATCGTTCTTC.